This T cell receptor (beta chain) came from a study of vaccination effects on CD4 cells after COVID-19. Across the study: Wells containing a few million PBMC each were cultured with roughly 10 IU/ml IL-2 and around 10 ug/ml peptides.

CD4+ T cells were isolated after around 10 days of culture. Assay: immunoSEQ multiplex PCR; the TCRdb copy retains only in-frame clones and omits some. The data hold around 56,000 clones, with about 80% observed a single time. The CDR3 has 16 amino acids. The V and J ends lost 4 bases and 0 bases respectively, with 16 bases between them. The germline V gene has CDR1 GTSNPN and CDR2 SVGIG (reference sequence). This clone was detected a few times. Its antigen is not known. The chain joins TRBV30 to TRBJ2-1; TRBD2 might be the D (5 bases). Sequenced here: CD4+ T cells from PBMCs cultured without peptide, sampled before COVID-19 vaccination. This receptor was obtained from a human donor who received a COVID-19 vaccine. CDR3 sequence (DNA): TGTGCCTGGAATAAGAGGGCCTCAAGCTCCTACAATGAGCAGTTCTTC. It translates to CAWNKRASSSYNEQFF.